This T cell receptor beta chain was recorded in a study of Graves' ophthalmopathy and Graves' hyperthyroidism. Broader study findings: Blood also carried most expanded thyroid clonotypes exceeding 0.001 frequency.

V lost 3 bases to trimming and J lost 5 bases, with 10 bases between them. The CDR3 is made up of 13 amino acids. RNA transcripts yielded amplified TCR beta CDR3 regions. Second-round multiplex PCR came after a first-round RT-PCR that employed HTBI primers. Each CDR3 protein gets one entry after TCRdb re-called the multiplex PCR reads with MiXCR. The table has a few hundred thousand distinct CDR3 sequences, under 45% seen once. Comment on this clonotype: What it binds is not known.

The sample consisted of peripheral blood or thyroid tissue (not recorded which). This clonotype was obtained from an adult man with Graves' hyperthyroidism. The V gene is TRBV12-3 or TRBV12-4, the J gene TRBJ2-5, with D perhaps assigned TRBD1 or TRBD2 (5 bases each). In nucleotides, the CDR3 is TGTGCCAGCAGTTTTCTAGCAGGGGAGACCCAGTACTTC. It specifies CASSFLAGETQYF.